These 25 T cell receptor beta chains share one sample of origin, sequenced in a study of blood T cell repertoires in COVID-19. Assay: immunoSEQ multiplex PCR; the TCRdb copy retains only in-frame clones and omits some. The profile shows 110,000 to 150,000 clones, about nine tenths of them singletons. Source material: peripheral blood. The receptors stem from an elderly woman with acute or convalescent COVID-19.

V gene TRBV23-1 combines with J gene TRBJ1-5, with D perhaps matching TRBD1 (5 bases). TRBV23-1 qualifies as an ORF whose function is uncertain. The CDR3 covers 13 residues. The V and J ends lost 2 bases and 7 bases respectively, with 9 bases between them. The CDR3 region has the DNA TGCGCCAGCAGTCAAGACCCAGGGCAGCCCCAGCATTTT. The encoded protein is CASSQDPGQPQHF.

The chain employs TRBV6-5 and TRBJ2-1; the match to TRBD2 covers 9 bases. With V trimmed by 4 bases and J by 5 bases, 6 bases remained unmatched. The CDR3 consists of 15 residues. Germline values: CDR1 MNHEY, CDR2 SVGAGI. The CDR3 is CASSSRGGLDNEQFF. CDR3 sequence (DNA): TGTGCCAGCAGTTCGCGGGGGGGCCTCGACAATGAGCAGTTCTTC.

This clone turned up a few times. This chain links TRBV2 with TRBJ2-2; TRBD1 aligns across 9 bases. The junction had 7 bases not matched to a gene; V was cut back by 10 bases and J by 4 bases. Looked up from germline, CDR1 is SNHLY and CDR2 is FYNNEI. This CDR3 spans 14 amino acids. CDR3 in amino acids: CATTGGKGTGELFF. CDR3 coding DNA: TGTGCCACCACAGGGGGCAAGGGCACCGGGGAGCTGTTTTTT.

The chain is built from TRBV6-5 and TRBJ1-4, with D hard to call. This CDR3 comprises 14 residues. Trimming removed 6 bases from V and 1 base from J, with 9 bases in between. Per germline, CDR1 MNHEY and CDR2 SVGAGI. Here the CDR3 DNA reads TGTGCCAGCAGCCGGACTAGAACTAATGAAAAACTGTTTTTT. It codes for CASSRTRTNEKLFF.

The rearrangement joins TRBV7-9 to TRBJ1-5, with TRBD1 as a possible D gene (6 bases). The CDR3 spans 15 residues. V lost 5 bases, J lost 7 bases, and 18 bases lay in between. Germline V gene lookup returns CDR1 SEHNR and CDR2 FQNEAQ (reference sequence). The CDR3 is CASSPQGQGNQPQHF. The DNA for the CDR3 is TGTGCCAGCAGCCCACAGGGTCAGGGGAACCAGCCCCAGCATTTT.

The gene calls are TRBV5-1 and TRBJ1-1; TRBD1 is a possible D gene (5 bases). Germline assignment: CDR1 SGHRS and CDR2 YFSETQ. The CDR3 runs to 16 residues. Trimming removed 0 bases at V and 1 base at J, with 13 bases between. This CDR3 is CASSLDGRAPNTEAFF. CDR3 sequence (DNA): TGCGCCAGCAGCTTGGACGGCAGGGCACCGAACACTGAAGCTTTCTTT.

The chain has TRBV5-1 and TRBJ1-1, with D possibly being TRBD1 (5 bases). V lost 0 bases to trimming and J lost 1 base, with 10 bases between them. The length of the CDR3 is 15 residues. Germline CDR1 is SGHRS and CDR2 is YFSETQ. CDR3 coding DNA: TGCGCCAGCAGCTTGGGGCAGGGCGGGAACACTGAAGCTTTCTTT. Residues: CASSLGQGGNTEAFF. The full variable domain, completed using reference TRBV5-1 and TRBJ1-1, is KAGVTQTPRYLIKTRGQQVTLSCSPISGHRSVSWYQQTPGQGLQFLFEYFSETQRNKGNFPGRFSGRQFSNSRSEMNVSTLELGDSALYLCASSLGQGGNTEAFFGQGTRLTVV.

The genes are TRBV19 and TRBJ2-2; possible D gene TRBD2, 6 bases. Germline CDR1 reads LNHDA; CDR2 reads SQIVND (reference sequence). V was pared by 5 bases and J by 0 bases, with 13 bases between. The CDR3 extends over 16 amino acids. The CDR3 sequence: CASSLRRATNTGELFF. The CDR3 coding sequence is TGTGCCAGTAGTCTCCGGAGGGCTACGAACACCGGGGAGCTGTTTTTT.

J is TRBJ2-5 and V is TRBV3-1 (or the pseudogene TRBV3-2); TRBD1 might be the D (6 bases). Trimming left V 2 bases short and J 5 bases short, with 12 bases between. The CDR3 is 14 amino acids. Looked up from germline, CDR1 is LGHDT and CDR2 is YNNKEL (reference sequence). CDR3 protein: CASSQRQGHETQYF. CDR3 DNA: TGTGCCAGCAGCCAAAGGCAGGGGCACGAGACCCAGTACTTC.

The CDR3 loop reads CASRTGHNQPQHF. As DNA, the CDR3 is TGTGCCAGCAGGACAGGGCACAATCAGCCCCAGCATTTT. The chain joins TRBV2 to TRBJ1-5; TRBD1 agrees at 7 bases. Germline V CDR1 and CDR2: SNHLY, FYNNEI. The V and J ends lost 6 bases and 3 bases, in that order; junction bases with no gene match: 2. The CDR3 is made up of 13 amino acids.

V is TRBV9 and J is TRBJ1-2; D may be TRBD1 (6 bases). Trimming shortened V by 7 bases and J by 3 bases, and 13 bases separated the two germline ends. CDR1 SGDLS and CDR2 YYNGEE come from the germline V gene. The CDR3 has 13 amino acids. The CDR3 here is CASGRDNDYGYTF. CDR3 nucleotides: TGTGCCAGCGGACGGGACAACGACTATGGCTACACCTTC. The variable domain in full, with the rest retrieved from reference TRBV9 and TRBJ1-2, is DSGVTQTPKHLITATGQRVTLRCSPRSGDLSVYWYQQSLDQGLQFLIQYYNGEERAKGNILERFSAQQFPDLHSELNLSSLELGDSALYFCASGRDNDYGYTFGSGTRLTVV.

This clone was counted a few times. In DNA form, the CDR3 reads TGTGCCAGCAGCCGTGACAGGGGATTGGCCGGGGAGCTGTTTTTT. This sequence encodes CASSRDRGLAGELFF. The rearrangement links TRBV7-3 to TRBJ2-2; 8 nucleotides agree with TRBD1. Germline values: CDR1 SGHTA, CDR2 FQGTGA. With V trimmed by 5 bases and J by 6 bases, 8 bases remained unmatched. The length of the CDR3 is 15 residues. Filled out from reference TRBV7-3 and TRBJ2-2, the complete variable domain reads GAGVSQTPSNKVTEKGKYVELRCDPISGHTALYWYRQSLGQGPEFLIYFQGTGAADDSGLPNDRFFAVRPEGSVSTLKIQRTERGDSAVYLCASSRDRGLAGELFFGEGSRLTVL.

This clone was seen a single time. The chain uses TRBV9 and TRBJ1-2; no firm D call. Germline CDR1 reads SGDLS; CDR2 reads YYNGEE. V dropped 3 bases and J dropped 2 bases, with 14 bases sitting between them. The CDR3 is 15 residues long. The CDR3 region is CASSAHEGANYGYTF. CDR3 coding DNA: TGTGCCAGCAGCGCCCACGAGGGCGCGAACTATGGCTACACCTTC.

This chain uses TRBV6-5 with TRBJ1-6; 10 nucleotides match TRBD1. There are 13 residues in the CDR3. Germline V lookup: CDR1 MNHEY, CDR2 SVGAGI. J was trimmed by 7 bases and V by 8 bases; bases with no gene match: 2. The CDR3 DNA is TGTGCCAGCCGGGGACAGGGGAATTCACCCCTCCACTTT. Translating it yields CASRGQGNSPLHF.

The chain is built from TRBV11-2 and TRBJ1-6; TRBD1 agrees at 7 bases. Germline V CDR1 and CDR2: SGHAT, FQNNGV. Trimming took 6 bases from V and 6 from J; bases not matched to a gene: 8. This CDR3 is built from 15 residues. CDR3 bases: TGTGCCAGCAGAAGAACCGGGACAGCTAATTCACCCCTCCACTTT. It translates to CASRRTGTANSPLHF.

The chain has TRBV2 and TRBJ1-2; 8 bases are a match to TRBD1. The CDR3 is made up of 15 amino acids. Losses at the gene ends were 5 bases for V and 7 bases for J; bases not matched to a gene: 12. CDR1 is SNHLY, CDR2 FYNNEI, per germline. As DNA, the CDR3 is TGTGCCAGCAGTTTTACAGGGGGACAATCTTCTGGCTACACCTTC. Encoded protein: CASSFTGGQSSGYTF.

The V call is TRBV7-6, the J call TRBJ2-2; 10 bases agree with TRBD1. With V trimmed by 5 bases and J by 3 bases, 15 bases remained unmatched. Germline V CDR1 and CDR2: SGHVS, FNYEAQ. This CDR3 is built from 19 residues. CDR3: CASSQGPGQGTIYTGELFF. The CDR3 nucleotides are TGTGCCAGCAGCCAAGGTCCGGGACAGGGGACGATTTACACCGGGGAGCTGTTTTTT.

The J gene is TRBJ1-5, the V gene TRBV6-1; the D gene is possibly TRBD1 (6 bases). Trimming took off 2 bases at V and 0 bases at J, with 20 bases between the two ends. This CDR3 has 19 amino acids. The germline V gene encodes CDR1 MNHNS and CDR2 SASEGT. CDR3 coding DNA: TGTGCCAGCAGTGAATTTGGGCCAGGGGAATACAATAGCAATCAGCCCCAGCATTTT. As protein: CASSEFGPGEYNSNQPQHF.

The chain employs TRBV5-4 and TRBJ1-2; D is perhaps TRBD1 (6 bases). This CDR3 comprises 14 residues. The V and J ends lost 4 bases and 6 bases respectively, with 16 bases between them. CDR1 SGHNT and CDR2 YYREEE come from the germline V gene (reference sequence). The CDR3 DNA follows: TGTGCCAGCAGCCACGTTGCAGGGGCTAATGGCTACACCTTC. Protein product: CASSHVAGANGYTF. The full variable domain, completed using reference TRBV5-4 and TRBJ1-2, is ETGVTQSPTHLIKTRGQQVTLRCSSQSGHNTVSWYQQALGQGPQFIFQYYREEENGRGNFPPRFSGLQFPNYSSELNVNALELDDSALYLCASSHVAGANGYTFGSGTRLTVV.

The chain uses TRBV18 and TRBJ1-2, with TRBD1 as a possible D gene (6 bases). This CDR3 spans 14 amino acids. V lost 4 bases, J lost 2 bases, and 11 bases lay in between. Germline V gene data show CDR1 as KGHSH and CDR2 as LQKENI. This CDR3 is CASSLGTLNYGYTF. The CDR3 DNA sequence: TGTGCCAGCTCACTTGGGACATTAAACTATGGCTACACCTTC.

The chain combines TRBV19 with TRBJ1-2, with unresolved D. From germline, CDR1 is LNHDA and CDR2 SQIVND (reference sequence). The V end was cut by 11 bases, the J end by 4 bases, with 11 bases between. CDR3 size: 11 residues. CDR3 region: CASGFSYGYTF. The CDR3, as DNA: TGTGCCTCGGGTTTCTCCTATGGCTACACCTTC.

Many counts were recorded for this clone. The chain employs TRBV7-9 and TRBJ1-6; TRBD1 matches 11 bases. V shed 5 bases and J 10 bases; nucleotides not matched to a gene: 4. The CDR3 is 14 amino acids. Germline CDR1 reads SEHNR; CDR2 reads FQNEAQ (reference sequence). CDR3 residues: CASSPGTGGSPLHF. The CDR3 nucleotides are TGTGCCAGCAGCCCAGGGACAGGGGGATCACCCCTCCACTTT. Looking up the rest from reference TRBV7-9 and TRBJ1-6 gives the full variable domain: DTGVSQNPRHKITKRGQNVTFRCDPISEHNRLYWYRQTLGQGPEFLTYFQNEAQLEKSRLLSDRFSAERPKGSFSTLEIQRTEQGDSAMYLCASSPGTGGSPLHFGNGTRLTVT.

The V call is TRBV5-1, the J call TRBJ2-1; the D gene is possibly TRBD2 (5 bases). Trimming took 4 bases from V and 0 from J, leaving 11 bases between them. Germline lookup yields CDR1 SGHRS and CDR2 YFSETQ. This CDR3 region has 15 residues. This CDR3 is CASSLDGGSYNEQFF. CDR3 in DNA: TGCGCCAGCAGCCTCGACGGAGGCTCCTACAATGAGCAGTTCTTC.

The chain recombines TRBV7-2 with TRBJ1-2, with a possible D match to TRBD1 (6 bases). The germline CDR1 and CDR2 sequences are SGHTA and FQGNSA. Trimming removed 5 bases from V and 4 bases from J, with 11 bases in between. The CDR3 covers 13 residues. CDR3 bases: TGTGCCAGCAGCCTATCACAGGGCTATGGCTACACCTTC. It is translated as CASSLSQGYGYTF.

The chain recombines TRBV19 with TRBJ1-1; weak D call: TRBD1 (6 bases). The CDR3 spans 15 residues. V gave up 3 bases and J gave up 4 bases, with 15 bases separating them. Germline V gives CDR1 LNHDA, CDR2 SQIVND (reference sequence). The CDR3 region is CASSIPGRGSTEAFF. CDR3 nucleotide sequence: TGTGCCAGTAGTATCCCGGGCAGGGGCTCCACTGAAGCTTTCTTT. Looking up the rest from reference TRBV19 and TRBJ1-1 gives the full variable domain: DGGITQSPKYLFRKEGQNVTLSCEQNLNHDAMYWYRQDPGQGLRLIYYSQIVNDFQKGDIAEGYSVSREKKESFPLTVTSAQKNPTAFYLCASSIPGRGSTEAFFGQGTRLTVV.